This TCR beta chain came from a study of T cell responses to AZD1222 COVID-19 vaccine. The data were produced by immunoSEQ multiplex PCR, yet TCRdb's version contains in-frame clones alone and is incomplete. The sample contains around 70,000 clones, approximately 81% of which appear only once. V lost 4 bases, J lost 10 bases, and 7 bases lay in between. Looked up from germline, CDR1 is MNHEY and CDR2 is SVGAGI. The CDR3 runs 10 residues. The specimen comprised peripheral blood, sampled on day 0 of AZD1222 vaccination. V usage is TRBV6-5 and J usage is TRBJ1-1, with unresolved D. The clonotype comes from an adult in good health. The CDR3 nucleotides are TGTGCCAGCAGTTTATCTGGAGCTTTCTTT. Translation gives CASSLSGAFF.